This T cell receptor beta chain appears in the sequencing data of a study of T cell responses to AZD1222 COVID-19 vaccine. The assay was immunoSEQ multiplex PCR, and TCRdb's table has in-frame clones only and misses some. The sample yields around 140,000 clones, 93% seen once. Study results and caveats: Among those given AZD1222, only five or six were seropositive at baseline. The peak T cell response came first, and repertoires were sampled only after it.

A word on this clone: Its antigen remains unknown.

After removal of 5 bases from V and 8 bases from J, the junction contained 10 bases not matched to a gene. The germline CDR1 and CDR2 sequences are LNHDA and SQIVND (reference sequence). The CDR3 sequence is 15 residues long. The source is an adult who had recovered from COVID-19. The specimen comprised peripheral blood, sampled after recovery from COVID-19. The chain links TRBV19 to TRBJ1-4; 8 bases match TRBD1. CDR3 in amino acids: CASSQTGEFGEKLFF. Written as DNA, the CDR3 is TGTGCCAGTAGTCAGACAGGGGAATTCGGAGAAAAACTGTTTTTT. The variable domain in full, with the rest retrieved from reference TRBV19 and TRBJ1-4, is DGGITQSPKYLFRKEGQNVTLSCEQNLNHDAMYWYRQDPGQGLRLIYYSQIVNDFQKGDIAEGYSVSREKKESFPLTVTSAQKNPTAFYLCASSQTGEFGEKLFFGSGTQLSVL.